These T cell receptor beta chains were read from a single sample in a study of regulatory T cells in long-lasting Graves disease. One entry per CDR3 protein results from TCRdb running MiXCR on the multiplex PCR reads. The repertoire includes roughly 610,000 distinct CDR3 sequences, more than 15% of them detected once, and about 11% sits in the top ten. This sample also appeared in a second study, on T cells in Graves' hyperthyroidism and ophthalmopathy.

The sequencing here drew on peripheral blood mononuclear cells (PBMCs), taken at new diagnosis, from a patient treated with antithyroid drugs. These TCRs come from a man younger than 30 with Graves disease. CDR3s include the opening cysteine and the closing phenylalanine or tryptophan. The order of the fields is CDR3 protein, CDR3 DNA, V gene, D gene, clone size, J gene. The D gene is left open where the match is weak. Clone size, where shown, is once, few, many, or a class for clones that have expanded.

CDR3: CSTVEGRPYGYTF
DNA: TGCAGCACCGTCGAGGGGAGACCTTATGGCTACACCTTC
V: TRBV29-1
D: NA
size: few
J: TRBJ1-2

CDR3: CASSTRGSPLHF
DNA: TGTGCCAGCAGCACGCGGGGTTCACCCCTCCACTTT
V: TRBV6-1
D: NA
size: many
J: TRBJ1-6

CDR3: CASSRRLAGGRRETQYF
DNA: TGTGCCAGCAGCCGTCGACTAGCGGGAGGCAGAAGGGAGACCCAGTACTTC
V: TRBV14
D: TRBD2
size: NA
J: TRBJ2-5

CDR3: CASSSLTRPTDTQYF
DNA: TGTGCCAGCAGTTCCCTTACCCGGCCCACAGATACGCAGTATTTT
V: TRBV6-9
D: NA
size: many
J: TRBJ2-3

CDR3: CSGGGGNEQFF
DNA: TGCAGTGGGGGTGGGGGCAATGAGCAGTTCTTC
V: TRBV20-1
D: NA
size: many
J: TRBJ2-1

CDR3: CAWREPGRAYGYTF
DNA: TGTGCCTGGAGGGAACCGGGACGGGCCTATGGCTACACCTTC
V: TRBV30
D: NA
size: many
J: TRBJ1-2

CDR3: CASSVGSGNTGELFF
DNA: TGTGCCAGCAGCGTAGGGAGCGGGAACACCGGGGAGCTGTTTTTT
V: TRBV9
D: NA
size: few
J: TRBJ2-2

CDR3: CSARYGQPYEQYF
DNA: TGCAGTGCTAGATACGGACAGCCCTACGAGCAGTACTTC
V: TRBV20-1
D: NA
size: NA
J: TRBJ2-7

CDR3: CASSAETGSDSPLHF
DNA: TGTGCCAGTAGTGCGGAGACAGGGTCAGATTCACCCCTCCACTTT
V: TRBV19
D: TRBD1
size: NA
J: TRBJ1-6

CDR3: CASSRAQPNYGYTF
DNA: TGTGCCAGCAGTCGGGCTCAACCGAACTATGGCTACACCTTC
V: TRBV27
D: NA
size: NA
J: TRBJ1-2

CDR3: CASSVQGTANTGELFF
DNA: TGTGCCAGTAGCGTACAGGGGACGGCGAACACCGGGGAGCTGTTTTTT
V: TRBV19
D: TRBD1
size: NA
J: TRBJ2-2

CDR3: CASSGTTGNQHQPQHF
DNA: TGCGCCAGCAGCGGGACGACAGGAAACCAACATCAGCCCCAGCATTTT
V: TRBV5-1
D: NA
size: NA
J: TRBJ1-5

CDR3: CASSPGTSLIYNEQFF
DNA: TGCGCCAGCAGTCCCGGGACTAGCCTTATTTACAATGAGCAGTTCTTC
V: TRBV5-1
D: TRBD2
size: NA
J: TRBJ2-1

CDR3: CASTLGPSRQSGELFF
DNA: TGCGCCAGCACCTTGGGGCCTTCTCGACAGTCCGGGGAGCTGTTTTTT
V: TRBV5-1
D: NA
size: few
J: TRBJ2-2

CDR3: CAWSPGAREQFF
DNA: TGTGCCTGGTCACCGGGAGCCAGGGAGCAGTTCTTC
V: TRBV30
D: NA
size: NA
J: TRBJ2-1

CDR3: CASRSGPTLYNEQFF
DNA: TGTGCCAGCAGGTCGGGCCCGACTCTCTACAATGAGCAGTTCTTC
V: TRBV27
D: NA
size: NA
J: TRBJ2-1

CDR3: CASSDRTPTENNEQFF
DNA: TGTGCCAGCAGCGACCGAACCCCCACAGAGAACAATGAGCAGTTCTTC
V: TRBV11-3
D: NA
size: many
J: TRBJ2-1

CDR3: CASTNRRAEGIAKNIQYF
DNA: TGTGCCAGCACCAACCGACGGGCGGAAGGGATTGCCAAAAACATTCAGTACTTC
V: TRBV7-8
D: NA
size: few
J: TRBJ2-4

CDR3: CAIRQGYEQYF
DNA: TGTGCCATCAGACAGGGCTACGAGCAGTACTTC
V: TRBV10-3
D: NA
size: few
J: TRBJ2-7

CDR3: CALALATSTDTQYF
DNA: TGTGCCCTCGCGCTAGCAACTAGCACAGATACGCAGTATTTT
V: TRBV2
D: NA
size: NA
J: TRBJ2-3

CDR3: CASSLWDEQYF
DNA: TGTGCCAGCAGTTTGTGGGACGAGCAGTACTTC
V: TRBV28
D: NA
size: many
J: TRBJ2-7

CDR3: CSAPGPVSRDGYTF
DNA: TGCAGTGCCCCTGGCCCAGTAAGCCGCGATGGCTACACCTTC
V: TRBV20-1
D: NA
size: NA
J: TRBJ1-2

CDR3: CASTLGTVYSYEQYF
DNA: TGTGCCAGCACCCTGGGGACAGTTTACTCCTACGAGCAGTACTTC
V: TRBV7-9
D: TRBD1
size: many
J: TRBJ2-7

CDR3: CASSSRLAAHTDTQYF
DNA: TGTGCCAGCAGTTCCAGACTAGCGGCCCACACAGATACGCAGTATTTT
V: TRBV28
D: TRBD2
size: many
J: TRBJ2-3

CDR3: CASSLTGDFTYEQYF
DNA: TGTGCCAGCAGTTTAACGGGGGACTTTACCTACGAGCAGTACTTC
V: TRBV28
D: NA
size: many
J: TRBJ2-7

CDR3: CASSQALAGGPRAQYF
DNA: TGTGCCAGCAGCCAGGCACTAGCGGGAGGGCCAAGGGCCCAGTACTTC
V: TRBV11-2
D: TRBD2
size: few
J: TRBJ2-5

CDR3: CAWATGGGQPQHF
DNA: TGTGCCTGGGCCACAGGAGGTGGACAGCCCCAGCATTTT
V: TRBV30
D: NA
size: many
J: TRBJ1-5

CDR3: CASSLAGQNYEQYF
DNA: TGTGCCAGCAGCTTAGCGGGACAAAACTACGAGCAGTACTTC
V: TRBV5-1
D: TRBD2
size: many
J: TRBJ2-7

CDR3: CASSLRLAGGPSRNEQFF
DNA: TGCGCCAGCAGCTTGCGGCTAGCGGGAGGGCCCAGCAGAAATGAGCAGTTCTTC
V: TRBV5-1
D: TRBD2
size: NA
J: TRBJ2-1

CDR3: CAISELAGTSGSEGETQYF
DNA: TGTGCCATCAGTGAGTTGGCCGGGACTAGCGGGAGTGAGGGAGAGACCCAGTACTTC
V: TRBV10-3
D: TRBD2
size: few
J: TRBJ2-5

CDR3: CASSFGLNTGELFF
DNA: TGTGCCAGCAGCTTTGGGCTGAACACCGGGGAGCTGTTTTTT
V: TRBV5-6
D: NA
size: NA
J: TRBJ2-2

CDR3: CASSIDRTGTSGTNHQNTGELFF
DNA: TGTGCCAGTAGTATAGACAGAACCGGGACTAGCGGGACCAATCACCAGAACACCGGGGAGCTGTTTTTT
V: TRBV19
D: TRBD2
size: NA
J: TRBJ2-2

CDR3: CASSPGGIGYEQYF
DNA: TGTGCCAGCAGCCCCGGGGGTATTGGCTACGAGCAGTACTTC
V: TRBV28
D: NA
size: many
J: TRBJ2-7

CDR3: CAVRTEYNEQFF
DNA: TGTGCCGTCCGGACGGAATACAATGAGCAGTTCTTC
V: TRBV6-1
D: NA
size: NA
J: TRBJ2-1

CDR3: CASSTPLPRLAGVGSYEQYF
DNA: TGTGCCAGCAGTACTCCCCTCCCTCGGCTAGCGGGGGTCGGCTCCTACGAGCAGTACTTC
V: TRBV6-1
D: TRBD2
size: few
J: TRBJ2-7

CDR3: CASSLARTGGTYEQYF
DNA: TGTGCCAGCAGCTTAGCGAGAACGGGAGGGACCTACGAGCAGTACTTC
V: TRBV7-8
D: TRBD2
size: NA
J: TRBJ2-7

CDR3: CSVLATPSEQYF
DNA: TGCAGCGTTTTGGCTACTCCCTCCGAGCAGTACTTC
V: TRBV29-1
D: NA
size: NA
J: TRBJ2-7

CDR3: CASTQTGETSGMETQYF
DNA: TGCGCCAGCACCCAAACTGGTGAGACTAGCGGGATGGAGACCCAGTACTTC
V: TRBV5-1
D: TRBD2
size: NA
J: TRBJ2-5

CDR3: CASSTGDREEAGELFF
DNA: TGTGCCAGCAGCACGGGGGACAGGGAAGAGGCCGGGGAGCTGTTTTTT
V: TRBV28
D: TRBD1
size: few
J: TRBJ2-2

CDR3: CASSLGRWNTEAFF
DNA: TGTGCCAGCAGCCTAGGACGATGGAACACTGAAGCTTTCTTT
V: TRBV7-2
D: NA
size: NA
J: TRBJ1-1

CDR3: CASSATANTEAFF
DNA: TGTGCCAGCAGCGCTACAGCGAACACTGAAGCTTTCTTT
V: TRBV2
D: NA
size: many
J: TRBJ1-1

CDR3: CASNDRTGNQPQHF
DNA: TGTGCCAGCAACGACAGGACTGGCAATCAGCCCCAGCATTTT
V: TRBV2
D: NA
size: NA
J: TRBJ1-5

CDR3: CAWSAGQAVYGYTF
DNA: TGTGCCTGGAGTGCCGGACAGGCGGTCTATGGCTACACCTTC
V: TRBV30
D: TRBD1
size: many
J: TRBJ1-2

CDR3: CASSLRGVEGNEQFF
DNA: TGTGCCAGCAGTTTAAGGGGGGTCGAGGGCAATGAGCAGTTCTTC
V: TRBV28
D: NA
size: many
J: TRBJ2-1

CDR3: CASSLRQSSYNEQFF
DNA: TGTGCCAGCAGTTTACGACAGAGCTCCTACAATGAGCAGTTCTTC
V: TRBV6-9
D: NA
size: NA
J: TRBJ2-1

CDR3: CASLNGEHNEQFF
DNA: TGTGCCAGCTTAAACGGGGAACACAATGAGCAGTTCTTC
V: TRBV25-1
D: NA
size: many
J: TRBJ2-1

CDR3: CATGGLAGTADTQYF
DNA: TGTGCCACCGGGGGACTAGCGGGGACAGCGGATACGCAGTATTTT
V: TRBV24-1
D: TRBD2
size: NA
J: TRBJ2-3

CDR3: CSVTGTGKRAKNIQYF
DNA: TGCAGTGTTACTGGGACAGGGAAAAGGGCCAAAAACATTCAGTACTTC
V: TRBV20-1
D: TRBD1
size: NA
J: TRBJ2-4

CDR3: CASSSPNEQYF
DNA: TGTGCCAGCAGCTCTCCCAATGAGCAGTACTTC
V: TRBV7-9
D: NA
size: few
J: TRBJ2-7

CDR3: CSVEAGTGGNQPQHF
DNA: TGCAGCGTTGAAGCAGGGACAGGGGGCAATCAGCCCCAGCATTTT
V: TRBV29-1
D: TRBD1
size: few
J: TRBJ1-5

CDR3: CASSWTRNTEAFF
DNA: TGTGCCAGCAGCTGGACACGTAACACTGAAGCTTTCTTT
V: TRBV5-4
D: NA
size: many
J: TRBJ1-1

CDR3: CASSYSDRATEAFF
DNA: TGTGCCAGCAGTTACTCGGACAGGGCCACTGAAGCTTTCTTT
V: TRBV6-5
D: TRBD1
size: few
J: TRBJ1-1

CDR3: CAISDRANTEAFF
DNA: TGTGCCATCAGCGACAGGGCCAACACTGAAGCTTTCTTT
V: TRBV10-3
D: TRBD1
size: many
J: TRBJ1-1

CDR3: CASSLRGIEPQHF
DNA: TGCGCCAGCAGCTTGCGGGGTATCGAGCCCCAGCATTTT
V: TRBV5-1
D: NA
size: many
J: TRBJ1-5

CDR3: CASSSPRASGMSDTQYF
DNA: TGTGCCAGCAGCTCACCCAGGGCTAGCGGGATGTCAGATACGCAGTATTTT
V: TRBV7-6
D: TRBD2
size: many
J: TRBJ2-3

CDR3: CATQTDTDTQYF
DNA: TGTGCCACGCAAACAGACACAGATACGCAGTATTTT
V: TRBV6-1
D: NA
size: many
J: TRBJ2-3

CDR3: CASSWGTGVRETQYF
DNA: TGCGCCAGCAGCTGGGGGACAGGGGTGCGAGAGACCCAGTACTTC
V: TRBV5-1
D: TRBD1
size: NA
J: TRBJ2-5

CDR3: CASSPEQEDTQYF
DNA: TGTGCCAGCTCCCCCGAACAGGAGGATACGCAGTATTTT
V: TRBV18
D: NA
size: few
J: TRBJ2-3

CDR3: CASSRSGRVYEQYF
DNA: TGTGCCAGCAGCCGCAGCGGGAGAGTCTACGAGCAGTACTTC
V: TRBV7-9
D: TRBD2
size: few
J: TRBJ2-7

CDR3: CSASTSGRISSYNEQFF
DNA: TGCAGTGCTAGTACTAGCGGGAGGATTAGCTCCTACAATGAGCAGTTCTTC
V: TRBV20-1
D: TRBD2
size: NA
J: TRBJ2-1